Each of the 30 T cell receptor beta chains below was sequenced from the same sample in a study of blood T cell repertoires in COVID-19. TCRdb keeps only in-frame clones here, not all; method: immunoSEQ multiplex PCR. The sample shows around 130,000 clones, around 87% of them seen only once. Material for sequencing was peripheral blood. These TCRs come from a woman between 50 and 59 years old who had recovered from COVID-19.

The rearrangement links TRBV11-2 to TRBJ1-6; no definite D call. Trimming took off 7 bases at V and 10 bases at J, with 14 bases between the two ends. The germline V gene has CDR1 SGHAT and CDR2 FQNNGV. The CDR3 runs 13 residues. CDR3 region: CASTWSGGSPLHF. The CDR3 coding sequence is TGTGCCAGCACCTGGTCGGGTGGATCACCCCTCCACTTT.

The rearrangement joins TRBV7-9 to TRBJ1-1, with 9 bases fitting TRBD1. The CDR3 consists of 15 residues. Germline CDR1 and CDR2: SEHNR and FQNEAQ (reference sequence). V dropped 5 bases and J dropped 7; count of bases not matched to a gene: 11. Here the CDR3 DNA reads TGTGCCAGCAGCCTCAGAACAGGGGGCGCGGATGAAGCTTTCTTT. Translating it yields CASSLRTGGADEAFF.

J is TRBJ2-3 and V is TRBV9; 9 bases fit TRBD2. This CDR3 spans 17 amino acids. V shed 4 bases and J 2 bases; nucleotides not matched to a gene: 11. The germline CDR1 and CDR2 sequences are SGDLS and YYNGEE. The CDR3 DNA reads TGTGCCAGCAGCCCCAGCCGGGGACTAGCCACCACAGATACGCAGTATTTT. It codes for CASSPSRGLATTDTQYF.

V is TRBV3-1 (or the pseudogene TRBV3-2) and J is TRBJ1-1; D not certain. Germline CDR1 and CDR2: LGHDT and YNNKEL (reference sequence). CDR3 length: 14 residues. With 1 base removed from V and 5 bases from J, the gap between germline ends came to 11 bases. The CDR3 DNA sequence: TGTGCCAGCAGCCAAGTCCGGGGTGGGACTGAAGCTTTCTTT. Encoded protein: CASSQVRGGTEAFF.

The chain combines TRBV24-1 with TRBJ2-5, with D possibly matching TRBD1 (6 bases). Per the germline V gene, CDR1 is KGHDR and CDR2 is SFDVKD. This CDR3 is built from 13 residues. Trimming shortened V by 5 bases and J by 1 base, and 7 bases separated the two germline ends. CDR3 nucleotide sequence: TGTGCCACCAGTGGGGACACCCAAGAGACCCAGTACTTC. Translating gives CATSGDTQETQYF.

The rearrangement uses TRBV9 and TRBJ1-1; unclear D gene. Germline values: CDR1 SGDLS, CDR2 YYNGEE. The CDR3 spans 14 residues. V was trimmed by 2 bases and J by 1 base, leaving 9 bases between them. CDR3: CASSVAPRNTEAFF. DNA of the CDR3: TGTGCCAGCAGCGTCGCCCCGAGGAACACTGAAGCTTTCTTT.

The genes are TRBV5-6 and TRBJ1-5, with D tentatively TRBD1 (5 bases). The V gene's germline CDR1 is SGHDT and CDR2 YYEEEE. The V and J ends lost 0 bases and 5 bases respectively, with 9 bases between them. There are 14 residues in the CDR3. The DNA of the CDR3 is TGTGCCAGCAGCTTGGGGGGCGACGATCAGCCCCAGCATTTT. Translating gives CASSLGGDDQPQHF.

V and J are TRBV18 and TRBJ2-1; tentative D call: TRBD2 (6 bases). The CDR3 runs 12 residues. V lost 2 bases to trimming and J lost 9 bases, with 8 bases between them. Germline lookup yields CDR1 KGHSH and CDR2 LQKENI. CDR3: CASSPGRREQFF. The CDR3, as DNA: TGTGCCAGCTCACCAGGGAGGCGTGAGCAGTTCTTC.

The chain recombines TRBV18 with TRBJ2-1; 10 bases are shared with TRBD1. V shed 0 bases and J 7 bases; nucleotides not matched to a gene: 6. Germline assignment: CDR1 KGHSH and CDR2 LQKENI. This CDR3 spans 16 amino acids. CDR3 nucleotides: TGTGCCAGCTCACCACCGACAGGGGGCGCGATGAATGAGCAGTTCTTC. It yields the protein CASSPPTGGAMNEQFF. The full variable domain, its missing parts supplied by reference TRBV18 and TRBJ2-1, is NAGVMQNPRHLVRRRGQEARLRCSPMKGHSHVYWYRQLPEEGLKFMVYLQKENIIDESGMPKERFSAEFPKEGPSILRIQQVVRGDSAAYFCASSPPTGGAMNEQFFGPGTRLTVL.

The chain uses TRBV5-1 and TRBJ2-7; D is perhaps TRBD2 (5 bases). The CDR3 spans 15 residues. Germline V lookup: CDR1 SGHRS, CDR2 YFSETQ. V lost 0 bases and J 5 bases, leaving 15 bases between the germline ends. CDR3 amino acids: CASSLELVVPHEQYF. CDR3 nucleotides: TGCGCCAGCAGCTTGGAACTAGTAGTCCCCCACGAGCAGTACTTC.

V usage is TRBV5-3 and J usage is TRBJ2-1; 7 nucleotides agree with TRBD2. TRBV5-3 is flagged as an ORF with uncertain function. The V segment lost 2 bases and the J segment 3 bases; nucleotides outside the gene matches: 8. The CDR3 contains 16 residues. The CDR3 DNA sequence: TGTGCCAGAAGCTTTGGGGTAGCGGGCATCTACAATGAGCAGTTCTTC. The encoded protein is CARSFGVAGIYNEQFF.

This chain links TRBV6-5 with TRBJ1-4; a possible D gene is TRBD1 (5 bases). Germline V gives CDR1 MNHEY, CDR2 SVGAGI. Between the trimmed V and J ends, which lost 0 bases and 7 bases, there was a span of 12 bases. The CDR3 is made up of 15 amino acids. This CDR3 is CASSYSSGWGEKLFF. The CDR3 DNA reads TGTGCCAGCAGTTACTCGTCAGGGTGGGGTGAAAAACTGTTTTTT.

This sequence joins TRBV3-1 (or the pseudogene TRBV3-2) and TRBJ1-2; perhaps TRBD1 as D (5 bases). The CDR3 is made up of 15 amino acids. The germline V gene encodes CDR1 LGHDT and CDR2 YNNKEL (reference sequence). Trimming removed 1 base from V and 3 bases from J, with 12 bases in between. The CDR3 spells CASSQAPGRDYGYTF. The CDR3 DNA reads TGTGCCAGCAGCCAAGCTCCAGGGAGGGACTATGGCTACACCTTC.

Here the CDR3 reads CASSTRGSYNSPLHF. The CDR3 DNA reads as TGTGCCAGCAGCACAAGGGGGTCCTATAATTCACCCCTCCACTTT. The J gene is TRBJ1-6, the V gene TRBV3-1 (or the pseudogene TRBV3-2); possibly TRBD1 for D (6 bases). The CDR3 sequence is 15 residues long. Per the germline V gene, CDR1 is LGHDT and CDR2 is YNNKEL (reference sequence). V lost 5 bases, J lost 1 base, and 9 bases lay in between.

V gene TRBV19 combines with J gene TRBJ2-1, with 9 bases that match TRBD1. V trimming: 5 bases; J trimming: 4 bases; junction bases outside the gene matches: 6. Per the germline V gene, CDR1 is LNHDA and CDR2 is SQIVND (reference sequence). The CDR3 has 15 residues. CDR3 nucleotides: TGTGCCAGTAGTCTCCGACAGGGGGGTTACAATGAGCAGTTCTTC. Residues: CASSLRQGGYNEQFF.

The chain recombines TRBV24-1 with TRBJ2-7, with 7 bases that match TRBD1. The CDR3 totals 16 residues. V lost 3 bases, J lost 1 base, and 8 bases stayed unmatched. The V gene's germline CDR1 is KGHDR and CDR2 SFDVKD. The DNA for the CDR3 is TGTGCCACCAGTGATCCCCGGGACAGCAGTTCCTACGAGCAGTACTTC. Translating it yields CATSDPRDSSSYEQYF.

J is TRBJ2-7 and V is TRBV5-6; weak D call: TRBD2 (5 bases). The CDR3 covers 16 residues. Trimming left V 0 bases short and J 7 bases short, with 20 bases between. Germline CDR1 SGHDT, CDR2 YYEEEE. The CDR3 DNA reads TGTGCCAGCAGCTTGGCAAGGCGGGCCTCCACTTATGAGCAGTACTTC. This codes for CASSLARRASTYEQYF.

The chain couples TRBV30 to TRBJ2-7; 13 positions agree with TRBD2. V was pared by 2 bases and J by 5 bases, with 6 bases of the junction left unmatched. Germline CDR1 is GTSNPN and CDR2 is SVGIG (reference sequence). CDR3 length: 15 amino acids. CDR3 nucleotide sequence: TGTGCCTGGAGTCCCGGGACTAGCGGGACCAACGAGCAGTACTTC. Protein: CAWSPGTSGTNEQYF.

This clone was picked up a small number of times. This chain uses TRBV7-6 with TRBJ1-1; a possible D gene is TRBD1 (5 bases). The CDR3 totals 16 residues. Trimming cost V 6 bases and J 1 base, with 18 bases left between them. CDR1 is SGHVS and CDR2 is FNYEAQ in the germline V gene. CDR3 nucleotide sequence: TGTGCCAGCAGTTTACAGCTCTCCGGGGGGAACACTGAAGCTTTCTTT. It encodes CASSLQLSGGNTEAFF.

The chain links TRBV9 to TRBJ2-3, with TRBD2 matching over 9 bases. CDR3 length: 14 residues. The germline gives CDR1 SGDLS, CDR2 YYNGEE. The junction had 0 bases not matched to a gene; V was cut back by 4 bases and J by 0 bases. The CDR3 DNA reads as TGTGCCAGCAGCACTAGCGGGAGCACAGATACGCAGTATTTT. Translated, it gives CASSTSGSTDTQYF.

CDR3 sequence (DNA): TGTGCCAGCTCACCCATAACTAGCGGGAGAGAGACCCAGTACTTC. Protein: CASSPITSGRETQYF. The J gene is TRBJ2-5, the V gene TRBV18; TRBD2 aligns across 11 bases. This CDR3 region has 15 residues. In germline, CDR1 is KGHSH, CDR2 LQKENI. Losses at the gene ends were 3 bases for V and 4 bases for J; bases not matched to a gene: 4.

J is TRBJ2-2 and V is TRBV19; a weak D match, TRBD1 (5 bases). Trimming took 8 bases from V and 0 from J, leaving 13 bases between them. This CDR3 contains 15 residues. Germline lookup yields CDR1 LNHDA and CDR2 SQIVND (reference sequence). The CDR3 loop is CASEIGAPNTGELFF. CDR3 DNA sequence: TGTGCCAGTGAGATTGGGGCCCCGAACACCGGGGAGCTGTTTTTT.

The chain is built from TRBV12-5 and TRBJ2-5; tentative D call: TRBD2 (5 bases). CDR1 and CDR2 from the germline V gene are LGHNT and FRNRAP. Trimming cost V 1 base and J 5 bases, with 8 bases left between them. CDR3 length: 13 residues. CDR3 loop: CASGLGLRETQYF. The CDR3 region has the DNA TGTGCTAGTGGTTTGGGACTAAGGGAGACCCAGTACTTC.

The gene calls are TRBV4-2 and TRBJ2-7; the match to TRBD2 covers 7 bases. Germline V gives CDR1 LGHNA, CDR2 YNFKEQ. This CDR3 has 13 amino acids. V dropped 0 bases and J dropped 7; count of bases not matched to a gene: 3. Here the CDR3 reads CASSQDPGREQYF. CDR3 nucleotides: TGTGCCAGCAGCCAAGATCCCGGGAGGGAGCAGTACTTC.

V usage is TRBV7-9 and J usage is TRBJ1-6; no firm D call. Looked up from germline, CDR1 is SEHNR and CDR2 is FQNEAQ (reference sequence). Deletions cut 4 bases from V and 6 bases from J, with 10 bases between. The CDR3 is made up of 14 amino acids. Written as DNA, the CDR3 is TGTGCCAGCAGCTCACCACAGAGTAATTCACCCCTCCACTTT. Its translation is CASSSPQSNSPLHF. Complete variable domain (other parts from reference TRBV7-9 and TRBJ1-6): DTGVSQNPRHKITKRGQNVTFRCDPISEHNRLYWYRQTLGQGPEFLTYFQNEAQLEKSRLLSDRFSAERPKGSFSTLEIQRTEQGDSAMYLCASSSPQSNSPLHFGNGTRLTVT.

The gene calls are TRBV5-8 and TRBJ2-2; 8 bases line up with TRBD1. V trimming: 3 bases; J trimming: 2 bases; junction bases outside the gene matches: 6. CDR1 SGHTS and CDR2 YDEGEE come from the germline V gene. CDR3 length equals 16 residues. The CDR3, as DNA: TGTGCCAGCAGCTCAACAGGACAGGGAAACACCGGGGAGCTGTTTTTT. Amino acids: CASSSTGQGNTGELFF.

The chain has TRBV23-1 and TRBJ2-1; TRBD2 aligns across 10 bases. TRBV23-1 has ORF status, its function being uncertain. The V gene end was trimmed by 3 bases and the J gene end by 4 bases; junction bases not matched to a gene: 9. This CDR3 is 17 amino acids long. The CDR3 nucleotides read TGCGCCAGCAGTCAGTCTAGCGGGAGATCGCCATACAATGAGCAGTTCTTC. Its protein product is CASSQSSGRSPYNEQFF.

This clone showed up just once. This chain joins TRBV29-1 and TRBJ1-1, with 7 bases fitting TRBD1. J gave up 0 bases and V 4 bases, and 2 bases lay outside the gene matches. Per the germline V gene, CDR1 is SQVTM and CDR2 is ANQGSEA. The CDR3 is 13 residues long. CDR3 residues: CSVGTGLNTEAFF. The DNA of the CDR3 is TGCAGCGTTGGGACAGGCCTGAACACTGAAGCTTTCTTT.

The V and J genes are TRBV7-6 and TRBJ2-1, with D perhaps TRBD1 (6 bases). This CDR3 comprises 15 residues. Between the trimmed V and J ends, which lost 0 bases and 8 bases, there was a span of 14 bases. Germline-derived CDR1 and CDR2 are SGHVS and FNYEAQ. The CDR3 bases are TGTGCCAGCAGCTTAGCAGGGGGAGAGTCGGATGAGCAGTTCTTC. This gives the protein CASSLAGGESDEQFF.

V and J are TRBV2 and TRBJ1-4; D is ambiguous. CDR1 is SNHLY, CDR2 FYNNEI, per germline. Deletions cut 6 bases from V and 8 bases from J, with 19 bases between. This CDR3 contains 15 residues. CDR3 region: CASSPPSARGEKLFF. The CDR3 region has the DNA TGTGCCAGCAGCCCACCCTCGGCCCGAGGGGAAAAACTGTTTTTT.